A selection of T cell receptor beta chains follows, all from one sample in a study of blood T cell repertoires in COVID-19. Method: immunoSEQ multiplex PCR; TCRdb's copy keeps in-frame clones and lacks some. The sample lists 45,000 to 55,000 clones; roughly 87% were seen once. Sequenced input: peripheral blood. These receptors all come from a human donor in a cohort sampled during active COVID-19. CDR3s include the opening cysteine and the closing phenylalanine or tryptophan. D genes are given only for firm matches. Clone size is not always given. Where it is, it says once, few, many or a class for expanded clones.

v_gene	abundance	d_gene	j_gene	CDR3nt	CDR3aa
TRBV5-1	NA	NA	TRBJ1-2	TGCGCCAGCAGCTTAACAGGGAACGGCTACACCTTC	CASSLTGNGYTF
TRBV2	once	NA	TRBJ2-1	TGTGCCAGCACATCAGGGACCTACAATGAGCAGTTCTTC	CASTSGTYNEQFF
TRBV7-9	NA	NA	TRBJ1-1	TGTGCCAGCAGCTCCGAGGTGAACACTGAAGCTTTCTTT	CASSSEVNTEAFF
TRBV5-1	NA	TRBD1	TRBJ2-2	TGCGCCAGCAGCACCGCCGGGACAGGGGGCCCGGGGACCGGGGAGCTGTTTTTT	CASSTAGTGGPGTGELFF
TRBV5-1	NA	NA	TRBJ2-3	TGCGCCAGCAGCTTAAGGCTAGGTACAGATACGCAGTATTTT	CASSLRLGTDTQYF
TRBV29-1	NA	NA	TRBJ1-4	TGCAGCGTTTCTTCCGGGACAAAGGGCGAACTGTTTTTT	CSVSSGTKGELFF
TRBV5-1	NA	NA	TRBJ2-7	TGCGCCAGCAGCTTGGCAGGGGGGTCCTACGAGCAGTACTTC	CASSLAGGSYEQYF
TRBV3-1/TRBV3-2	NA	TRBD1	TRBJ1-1	TGTGCCAGCACCAGACAGGGGTGGGACACTGAAGCTTTCTTT	CASTRQGWDTEAFF
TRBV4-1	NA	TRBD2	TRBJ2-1	TGCGCCAGCAGCCCGGGACTAGCGGTGTACAATGAGCAGTTCTTC	CASSPGLAVYNEQFF
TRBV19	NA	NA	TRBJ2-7	TGTGCCAGTAGTAAGACAGGCGAGCAGTACTTC	CASSKTGEQYF
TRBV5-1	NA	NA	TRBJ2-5	TGCGCCAGCAGCTTGGAAGGAGCCCAGTACTTC	CASSLEGAQYF
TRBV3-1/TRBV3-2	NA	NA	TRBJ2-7	TGTGCCAGCAGCGGGGCCTCCTACGAGCAGTACTTC	CASSGASYEQYF
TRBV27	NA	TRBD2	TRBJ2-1	TGTGCCAGCAGTTTGACTAGCGGGAGTACGAATGAGCAGTTCTTC	CASSLTSGSTNEQFF
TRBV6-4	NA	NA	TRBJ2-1	TGTGCCAGCAGTGAAGGGGGCTACAATGAGCAGTTCTTC	CASSEGGYNEQFF
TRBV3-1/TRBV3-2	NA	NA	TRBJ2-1	TGTGCCAGCAGCCAAGCCGTTGAGCAGTTCTTC	CASSQAVEQFF
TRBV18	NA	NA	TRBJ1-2	TGTGCCAGCTCGCTCGGACAGCGGTGGGGCTACACCTTC	CASSLGQRWGYTF
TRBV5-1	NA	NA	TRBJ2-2	TGCGCCAGCAGCACAGGACAGATAGGCACCGGGGAGCTGTTTTTT	CASSTGQIGTGELFF
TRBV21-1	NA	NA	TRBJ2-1	TGTGCCAGCAGCAAAGTGTGGACGGACTACTACAATGAGCAGTTCTTC	CASSKVWTDYYNEQFF
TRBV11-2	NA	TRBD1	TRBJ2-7	TGTGCCAGCAGCTTTGATCGGGGACAGGGGTCCTACGAGCAGTACTTC	CASSFDRGQGSYEQYF
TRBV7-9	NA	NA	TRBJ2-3	TGTGCCAGCAGCTTGGTAGAGGGCCTCACAGATACGCAGTATTTT	CASSLVEGLTDTQYF
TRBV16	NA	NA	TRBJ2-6	TGTGCCAGCAGCCCTTCTGGGGCCAACGTCCTGACTTTC	CASSPSGANVLTF
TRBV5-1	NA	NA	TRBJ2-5	TGCGCCAGCAGCTTGTCGGGTGGATTTCGAGAGACCCAGTACTTC	CASSLSGGFRETQYF
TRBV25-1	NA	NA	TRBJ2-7	TGTGCCAGCAGCGCCCGTCGGGGTTTTGACGAGCAGTACTTC	CASSARRGFDEQYF
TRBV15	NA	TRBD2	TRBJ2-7	TGTGCCACCAGCGGGGGGGGACTAGCGAACTACGAGCAGTACTTC	CATSGGGLANYEQYF
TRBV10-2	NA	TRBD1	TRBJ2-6	TGCGCCAGCAGTAATACAGGGGGGAGCTCTGGGGCCAACGTCCTGACTTTC	CASSNTGGSSGANVLTF
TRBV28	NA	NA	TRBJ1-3	TGTGCCAGCACACCCCATAGACAAACCTCTGGAAACACCATATATTTT	CASTPHRQTSGNTIYF
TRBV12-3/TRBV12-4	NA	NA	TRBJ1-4	TGTGCCAGCAGGGCGGAAAGGGGCGAAAAACTGTTTTTT	CASRAERGEKLFF
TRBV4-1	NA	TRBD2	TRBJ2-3	TGCGCCAGCAGCCATTTGGGACTAGCGGGAATCGATACGCAGTATTTT	CASSHLGLAGIDTQYF
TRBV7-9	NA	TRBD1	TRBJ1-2	TGTGCCAGCAGCCTGACAGGGGCGATCGGCTACACCTTC	CASSLTGAIGYTF
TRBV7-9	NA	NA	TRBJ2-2	TGTGCCAGCAGCTTAGACCCAGGTTCGAACACCGGGGAGCTGTTTTTT	CASSLDPGSNTGELFF
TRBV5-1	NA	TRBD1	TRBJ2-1	TGCGCCAGCAGCGAACCGGGACAGGGATTAAATGAGCAGTTCTTC	CASSEPGQGLNEQFF
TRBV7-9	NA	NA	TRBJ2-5	TGTGCCAGCAGCTTAGCGCTAAGTGGGGGCGGACAAGAGACCCAGTACTTC	CASSLALSGGGQETQYF
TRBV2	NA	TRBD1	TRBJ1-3	TGTGCCAGCAGTGCGACAGGGGGTGGAAACACCATATATTTT	CASSATGGGNTIYF
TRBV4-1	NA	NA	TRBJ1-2	TGCGCCAGCAGCCAAGAAAGGAGAAAGCACTTC	CASSQERRKHF
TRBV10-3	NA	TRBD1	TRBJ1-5	TGTGCCGCGGGACAGGACAAACAGCCCCAGCATTTT	CAAGQDKQPQHF
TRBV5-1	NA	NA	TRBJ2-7	TGCGCCAGCAGCGGTTCTCAGGGGACCTACGAGCAGTACTTC	CASSGSQGTYEQYF
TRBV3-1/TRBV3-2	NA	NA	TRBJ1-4	TGTGCCAGCAGCACCCGCCCAAGCACAGGGGAAAAACTGTTTTTT	CASSTRPSTGEKLFF
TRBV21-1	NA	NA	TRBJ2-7	TGTGCCAGCAGCAGAGAAGACGGCCTGGGGCCCTACGAGCAGTACTTC	CASSREDGLGPYEQYF
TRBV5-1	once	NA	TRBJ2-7	TGCGCCAGCAGCTTGGTTGGGAGCGCCTACGAGCAGTACTTC	CASSLVGSAYEQYF
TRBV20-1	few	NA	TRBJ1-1	TGCAGTGCTAGTTCCGGGGGATGGGGCACTGAAGCTTTCTTT	CSASSGGWGTEAFF
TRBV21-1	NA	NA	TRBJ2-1	TGTGCCAGCAGCCAAACGGCGGGAGAGTCGAATGAGCAGTTCTTC	CASSQTAGESNEQFF
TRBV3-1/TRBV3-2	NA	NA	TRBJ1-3	TGTGCCAGCAGCCCTGAGGGAGAAGGTGGAAACACCATATATTTT	CASSPEGEGGNTIYF
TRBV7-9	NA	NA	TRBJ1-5	TGTGCCAGCAGCTTAGGCGGGGATCAGCCCCAGCATTTT	CASSLGGDQPQHF
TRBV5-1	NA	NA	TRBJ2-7	TGCGCCAGCAGCTTGGAAAGCATCGGTGCCTACGAGCAGTACTTC	CASSLESIGAYEQYF
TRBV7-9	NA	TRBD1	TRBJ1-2	TGTGCCAGCAGCCAAGGGTTCGGGACAGACGCCTTCCTTAACTATGGCTACACCTTC	CASSQGFGTDAFLNYGYTF
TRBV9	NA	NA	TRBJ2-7	TGTGCCAGCAGCGTAGAAGCAGGGTCCGAGCAGTACTTC	CASSVEAGSEQYF
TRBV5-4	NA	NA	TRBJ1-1	TGTGCCAGCAGCGCCAGGGGCACTGAAGCTTTCTTT	CASSARGTEAFF
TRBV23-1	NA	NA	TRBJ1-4	TGCGCCAGCAGCTACCAATGGCTTGGGGGCCGAATCTCTGCAACTAATGAAAAACTGTTTTTT	CASSYQWLGGRISATNEKLFF
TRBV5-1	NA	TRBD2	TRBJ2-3	TGCGCCAGCAGCTTGGCGGGAGGGACAAGCACAGATACGCAGTATTTT	CASSLAGGTSTDTQYF
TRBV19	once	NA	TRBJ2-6	TGTGCCAGTACCGGATCGGCGGGCGCCAACGTCCTGACTTTC	CASTGSAGANVLTF
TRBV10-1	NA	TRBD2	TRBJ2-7	TGCGCCAGCAGCTGTCCGGGGACTAGCGGGGGGTTCTACGAGCAGTACTTC	CASSCPGTSGGFYEQYF
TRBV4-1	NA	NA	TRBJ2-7	TGCGCCAGCAGCCAAGATCAGCCTAGCGCTTCCTACGAGCAGTACTTC	CASSQDQPSASYEQYF
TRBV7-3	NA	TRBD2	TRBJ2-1	TGTGCCAGCAGTCGACTAGCGGGAGCCGGTGAGCAGTTCTTC	CASSRLAGAGEQFF
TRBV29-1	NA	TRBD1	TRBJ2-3	TGCAGCGTTTCGACAGGGGGCCTCCCAGATACGCAGTATTTT	CSVSTGGLPDTQYF
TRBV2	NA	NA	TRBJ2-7	TGTGCCAGCAGTGTTGAGTTATACTACGAGCAGTACTTC	CASSVELYYEQYF
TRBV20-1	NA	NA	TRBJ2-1	TGCAGTGCTAGTGTCGGACTTTTCAATGAGCAGTTCTTC	CSASVGLFNEQFF
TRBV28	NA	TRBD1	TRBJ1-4	TGTGCCAGCAGTCCCAAGACAGGGGCTAGCGAAAAACTGTTTTTT	CASSPKTGASEKLFF
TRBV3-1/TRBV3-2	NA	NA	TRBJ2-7	TGTGCCAGCAGCCGGGGGCCCACAAGCTCCTACGAGCAGTACTTC	CASSRGPTSSYEQYF